The T cell receptor (beta chain) described here comes from a study of PD-1 and CTLA-4 blockade in melanoma. The assay was immunoSEQ multiplex PCR, and TCRdb's table has in-frame clones only and misses some. This table holds tens of thousands of clones, around 89% found once. Germline CDR1 and CDR2: MDHEN and SYDVKM. The CDR3 totals 15 residues. The ends lost 6 bases at V and 3 bases at J; junction bases unmatched: 6. The sequence was collected from a human donor with melanoma. The sequences come from CD8+ T cells from peripheral blood, collected from a patient given anti-PD-1 treatment. The chain carries TRBV28 and TRBJ2-2; 8 bases align to TRBD1. For the CDR3, the DNA is TGTGCCAGCAGCAGACCAGGGGGCGACACCGGGGAGCTGTTTTTT. Residues: CASSRPGGDTGELFF.